This T cell receptor (beta chain) was sequenced during a study of blood T cell repertoires in COVID-19. Study as a whole: Acute and convalescent COVID-19 specimens originated in the United States, Italy and Spain. Sources were T cells, B-cell-depleted T cells, or PBMCs; the material itself was cDNA or gDNA.

Trimming removed 5 bases at V and 2 bases at J, with 14 bases between. The CDR3 length is 15 residues. Per the germline V gene, CDR1 is MNHEY and CDR2 is SVGEGT. Sequencing used immunoSEQ multiplex PCR; TCRdb keeps in-frame clones, though not all of them. The data contain about 220,000 clones, 84% of them singletons. The chain joins TRBV6-2 or TRBV6-3 to TRBJ2-3; no clear D. Material: peripheral blood. The sequence was obtained from a woman aged 55-70 years who had recovered from COVID-19. The CDR3 loop reads CASSQLVIATDTQYF. CDR3 bases: TGTGCCAGCAGTCAATTAGTGATCGCCACAGATACGCAGTATTTT.